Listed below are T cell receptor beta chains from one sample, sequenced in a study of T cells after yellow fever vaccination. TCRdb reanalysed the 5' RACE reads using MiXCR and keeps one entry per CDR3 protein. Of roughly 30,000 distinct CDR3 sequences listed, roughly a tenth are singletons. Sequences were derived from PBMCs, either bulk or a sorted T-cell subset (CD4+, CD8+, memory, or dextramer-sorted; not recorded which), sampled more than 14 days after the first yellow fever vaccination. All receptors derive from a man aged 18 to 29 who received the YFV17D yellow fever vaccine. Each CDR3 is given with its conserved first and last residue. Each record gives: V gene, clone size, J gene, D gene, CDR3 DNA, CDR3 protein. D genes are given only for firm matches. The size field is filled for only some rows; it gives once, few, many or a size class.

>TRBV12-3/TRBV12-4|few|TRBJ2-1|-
TGTGCCAGCAGTCTTACAGGGGGGGCCTCCAATGAGCAGTTCTTC
CASSLTGGASNEQFF
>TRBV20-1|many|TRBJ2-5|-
TGCAGTGCTAGAGATCTCTTTTCGAGGGAAGGGGAGACCCAGTACTTC
CSARDLFSREGETQYF
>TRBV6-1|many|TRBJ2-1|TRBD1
TGTGCCAGCAGCCTGACACAGGGGGACAATGAGCAGTTCTTC
CASSLTQGDNEQFF
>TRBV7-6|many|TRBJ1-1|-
TGTGCCAGCAGCTCCTGGGGGGGGGATTCGACTGAAGCTTTCTTT
CASSSWGGDSTEAFF
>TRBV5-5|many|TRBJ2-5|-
TGTGCCAGCAGCTTAGCGGTTCTTCAAGAGACCCAGTACTTC
CASSLAVLQETQYF
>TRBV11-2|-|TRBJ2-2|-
TGTGCCAGCAGTGGGGGAATTGGCACCGGGGAGCTGTTTTTT
CASSGGIGTGELFF
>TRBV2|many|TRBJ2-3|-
TGTGCCTCCCTTGGGGGGGCTGGTCGAGATACGCAGTATTTT
CASLGGAGRDTQYF
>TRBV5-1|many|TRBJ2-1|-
TGCGCCAGCAGCTCCACTAGTCATAATGAGCAGTTCTTC
CASSSTSHNEQFF
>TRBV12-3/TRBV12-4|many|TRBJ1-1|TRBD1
TGTGCCAGCAGCGCCAATCCGGGACAGGGGGCCGGGGGTGAAGCTTTCTTT
CASSANPGQGAGGEAFF
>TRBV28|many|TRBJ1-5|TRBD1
TGTGCCAGCAGTCCCCAGGGGGGACAGGGGTTTATGGAGCCCCAGCATTTT
CASSPQGGQGFMEPQHF
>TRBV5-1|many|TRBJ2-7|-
TGCGCCAGCAGCCGTTCAGCGACAGGGACTTACGAGCAGTACTTC
CASSRSATGTYEQYF
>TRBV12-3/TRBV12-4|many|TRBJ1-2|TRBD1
TGTGCCAGCAGTCCCAGGACAGGGCAATATGGCTACACCTTC
CASSPRTGQYGYTF
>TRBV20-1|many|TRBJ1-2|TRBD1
TGCAGTGCTCCCGAAATCACAGGGGAGGGCGGCTACACCTTC
CSAPEITGEGGYTF
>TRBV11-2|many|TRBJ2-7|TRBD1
TGTGCCAGCAGCTCGACAGGGGGCTCGAACGAGCAGTACTTC
CASSSTGGSNEQYF
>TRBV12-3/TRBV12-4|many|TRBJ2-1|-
TGTGCCAGCAGGGAGGGTTCCTACAATGAGCAGTTCTTC
CASREGSYNEQFF
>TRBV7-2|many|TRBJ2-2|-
TGTGCCAGCAGCTGGGACTCCCGGAACACCGGGGAGCTGTTTTTT
CASSWDSRNTGELFF
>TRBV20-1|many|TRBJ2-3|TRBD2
TGCAGTGCTAGAAGCGGGGGGAGCACAGATACGCAGTATTTT
CSARSGGSTDTQYF
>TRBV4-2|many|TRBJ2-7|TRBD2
TGTGCCAGCAGCCAAATCGGGGGTGGCAGGACTAGCGGGTACTACGAGCAGTACTTC
CASSQIGGGRTSGYYEQYF
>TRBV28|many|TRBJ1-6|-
TGTGCCAGCCTCGGACAGACCTCCTTCCCCCTCCACTTT
CASLGQTSFPLHF
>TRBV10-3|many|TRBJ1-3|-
TGTGCCATCAGTGACACCAATGGGGACACCATATATTTT
CAISDTNGDTIYF
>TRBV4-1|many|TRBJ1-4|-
TGCGCCAGCAGCCAAGAGGGACGGCGGGTTGAAAAACTGTTTTTT
CASSQEGRRVEKLFF
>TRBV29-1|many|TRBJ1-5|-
TGCAGCGCCGGGGAGCTCCGCAATCAGCCCCAGCATTTT
CSAGELRNQPQHF
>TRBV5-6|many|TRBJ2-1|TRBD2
TGTGCCAGCAGCTTAGAGCGGGGGGGGGATGAGCAGTTCTTC
CASSLERGGDEQFF
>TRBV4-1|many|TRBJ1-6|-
TGCGCCAGCAGCACATTTAATTCACCCCTCCACTTT
CASSTFNSPLHF
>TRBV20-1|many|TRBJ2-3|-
TGCAGTCCGCCCCAGGCAGATACGCAGTATTTT
CSPPQADTQYF
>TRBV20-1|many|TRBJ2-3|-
TGCAGTGCTAGAGATGAGGGTTACAACACAGATACGCAGTATTTT
CSARDEGYNTDTQYF
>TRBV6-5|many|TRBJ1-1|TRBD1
TGTGCCAGCAGTTATGGTGGGACAGTGGGAAATGAAGCTTTCTTT
CASSYGGTVGNEAFF
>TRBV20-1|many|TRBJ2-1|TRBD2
TGCAGTGCTCCTCCAAGGACTAGCGGGGACTACAATGAGCAGTTCTTC
CSAPPRTSGDYNEQFF
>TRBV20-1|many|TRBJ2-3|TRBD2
TGCAGTGCTAGTCTAAAGCGGGGTACAGATACGCAGTATTTT
CSASLKRGTDTQYF
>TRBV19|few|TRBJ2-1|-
TGTGCCAGCCGCGCCCCTGGGGGTCGGCAGTTCTTC
CASRAPGGRQFF
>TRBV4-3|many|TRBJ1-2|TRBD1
TGCGCCAGCAGCCAAGATCCGAACAGGGGAAATGGCTACACCTTC
CASSQDPNRGNGYTF
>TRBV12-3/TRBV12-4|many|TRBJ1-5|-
TGTGCCAGCAGTCGGGACCATAGCAATCAGCCCCAGCATTTT
CASSRDHSNQPQHF
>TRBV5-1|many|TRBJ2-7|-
TGCGCCAGCAGGGACATGAATTACGAGCAGTACTTC
CASRDMNYEQYF
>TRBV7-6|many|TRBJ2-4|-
TGTGCCAGCAGCCCGCTTAAGGGGCGGGTCACAGCAGGAGCCAAAAACATTCAGTACTTC
CASSPLKGRVTAGAKNIQYF
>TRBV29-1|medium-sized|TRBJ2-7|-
TGCAGCGTTCGAGCAGGGGATAGCTACGAGCAGTACTTC
CSVRAGDSYEQYF
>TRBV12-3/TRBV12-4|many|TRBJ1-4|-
TGTGCCAGCAGAGCCGCGGGGCAGGGGTGGGAAAAACTGTTTTTT
CASRAAGQGWEKLFF
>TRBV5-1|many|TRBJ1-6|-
TGCGCCAGCAGCTTGGAATACGTAGGGAATTCACCCCTCCACTTT
CASSLEYVGNSPLHF
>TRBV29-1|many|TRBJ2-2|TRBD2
TGCAGCGTTGACAGCGGGGGGGACACCGGGGAGCTGTTTTTT
CSVDSGGDTGELFF
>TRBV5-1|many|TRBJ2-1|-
TGCGCCAGCCGAATTGACAGTAGCTCCTACAATGAGCAGTTCTTC
CASRIDSSSYNEQFF
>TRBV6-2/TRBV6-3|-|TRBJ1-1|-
TGTGCCTGCAGTTTAAGTCGAGCGTGGCTCACAGGCTTGAACACTGAAGCTTTCTTT
CACSLSRAWLTGLNTEAFF
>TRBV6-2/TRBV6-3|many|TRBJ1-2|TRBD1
TGTGCCAGCAGCCGGCGTCCCGGGACAGGGGACTATGGCTACACCTTC
CASSRRPGTGDYGYTF
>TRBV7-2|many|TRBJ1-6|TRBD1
TGTGCCAGCAGCTTAGCCCTGGGACAGGGGTATTCACCCCTCCACTTT
CASSLALGQGYSPLHF
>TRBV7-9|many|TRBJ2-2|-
TGTGCCAGCAGCTCCACGAGGGGCACCGGGGAGCTGTTTTTT
CASSSTRGTGELFF
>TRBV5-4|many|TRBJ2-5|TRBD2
TGTGCCAGCAGCTTGATCGGCGGGGGGCCCCAAGAGACCCAGTACTTC
CASSLIGGGPQETQYF
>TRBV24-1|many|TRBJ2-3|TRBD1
TGTGCCACCAGTGACCCTAGGGACAGGGGGGGAGATACGCAGTATTTT
CATSDPRDRGGDTQYF
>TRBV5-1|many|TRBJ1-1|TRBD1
TGCGCCAGCAGCTGGGGACAGGGCAACACTGAAGCTTTCTTT
CASSWGQGNTEAFF
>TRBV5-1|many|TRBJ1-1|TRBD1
TGCGCCAGCAGCTTTTACGAGGGGGCGTACACTGAAGCTTTCTTT
CASSFYEGAYTEAFF
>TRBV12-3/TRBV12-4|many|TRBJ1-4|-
TGTGCCAGCAGTTTGGGAGAAAAACTGTTTTTT
CASSLGEKLFF
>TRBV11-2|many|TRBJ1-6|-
TGTGCCAGCAGCTTGAGGTCCGGGGTCTCACCCCTCCACTTT
CASSLRSGVSPLHF
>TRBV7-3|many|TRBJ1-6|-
TGTGCCAGCAGCGAAAATTATAATTCACCCCTCCACTTT
CASSENYNSPLHF
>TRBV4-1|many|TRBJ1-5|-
TGCGCCAGCAGCCAAGATGGCGGGTTCGAGCAGCCCCAGCATTTT
CASSQDGGFEQPQHF
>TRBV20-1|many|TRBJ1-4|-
TGCAGTGCTAGCCGACAGGTTGTAGAAAAACTGTTTTTT
CSASRQVVEKLFF
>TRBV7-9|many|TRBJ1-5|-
TGTGCCAGCGGTCTAGATCGAGGGAGCAATCAGCCCCAGCATTTT
CASGLDRGSNQPQHF
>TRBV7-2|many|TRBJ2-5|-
TGTGCCAGCAGCTCCTCCGGGACTTACCGGGGGACCCAGTACTTC
CASSSSGTYRGTQYF